Below are 31 T cell receptor beta chains sequenced from a single sample in a study of T cells in Graves' hyperthyroidism and ophthalmopathy. Amplified TCR beta CDR3 regions came from RNA transcripts. HTBI primers were the set used in a first-round RT-PCR of the TCR CDR3. TCRdb passed the multiplex PCR reads through MiXCR, listing each CDR3 protein once. Seen here are over 400,000 distinct CDR3 sequences, about 22% observed once, and the top ten hold about 53%. The specimen was blood. The receptors were gathered from a woman aged 70-85 years with Graves' ophthalmopathy.

This chain connects TRBV19 to TRBJ2-7; a possible D gene is TRBD2 (6 bases). Trimming cost V 4 bases and J 5 bases, with 12 bases left between them. The CDR3 is 13 amino acids. CDR1 is LNHDA and CDR2 is SQIVND in the germline V gene (reference sequence). The CDR3 DNA sequence: TGTGCCAGTAGTAGTCGGGGGTTCCACGAGCAGTACTTC. Residues: CASSSRGFHEQYF.

The J gene is TRBJ1-2, the V gene TRBV20-1; tentative D call: TRBD1 (6 bases). CDR1 DFQATT and CDR2 SNEGSKA come from the germline V gene (reference sequence). The V gene lost 6 bases and the J gene lost 4 bases, with 12 bases spanning the gap. CDR3 length: 12 residues. The CDR3 sequence: CSANRVGYGYTF. CDR3 in DNA: TGCAGTGCCAACAGGGTCGGCTATGGCTACACCTTC.

V usage is TRBV7-6 and J usage is TRBJ2-1; D unclear. This CDR3 comprises 14 residues. Trimming stripped 1 base from V and 9 bases from J, with 13 bases between. From germline, CDR1 is SGHVS and CDR2 FNYEAQ. The CDR3 region is CASSLEPLDTEQFF. In DNA form, the CDR3 reads TGTGCCAGCAGCTTAGAACCCTTAGATACTGAGCAGTTCTTC. Looking up the rest from reference TRBV7-6 and TRBJ2-1 gives the full variable domain: GAGVSQSPRYKVTKRGQDVALRCDPISGHVSLYWYRQALGQGPEFLTYFNYEAQQDKSGLPNDRFSAERPEGSISTLTIQRTEQRDSAMYRCASSLEPLDTEQFFGPGTRLTVL.

This clonotype was seen at least ten times. V gene TRBV12-3 or TRBV12-4 combines with J gene TRBJ2-1; 11 nucleotides agree with TRBD2. The junction had 8 bases not matched to a gene; V was cut back by 8 bases and J by 5 bases. The CDR3 consists of 15 residues. The DNA for the CDR3 is TGTGCCAGCGCTAACCAGGGACTAGCGGACAATGAGCAGTTCTTC. Translation gives CASANQGLADNEQFF.

This clonotype was counted at least ten times. The chain recombines TRBV2 with TRBJ2-2, with 9 bases that match TRBD2. The CDR3 totals 14 residues. V was clipped by 6 bases and J by 4 bases; unmatched bases: 3. CDR1 SNHLY and CDR2 FYNNEI come from the germline V gene. The CDR3 DNA reads as TGTGCCAGCAGAGCGGGAGGTTCCACCGGGGAGCTGTTTTTT. It specifies CASRAGGSTGELFF.

The V and J genes are TRBV6-1 and TRBJ2-7, with TRBD1 matching over 7 bases. V trimming: 7 bases; J trimming: 2 bases; junction bases outside the gene matches: 14. This CDR3 region has 16 residues. CDR1 is MNHNS, CDR2 SASEGT, per germline. CDR3 nucleotides: TGTGCCAGCATTCCCCTTGGGACAGATTGCCCCTACGAGCAGTACTTC. This sequence encodes CASIPLGTDCPYEQYF.

This clonotype was found a few times. The J gene is TRBJ2-2, the V gene TRBV20-1; 8 bases agree with TRBD2. The V gene's germline CDR1 is DFQATT and CDR2 SNEGSKA (reference sequence). With V trimmed by 3 bases and J by 5 bases, 8 bases remained unmatched. The CDR3 runs 15 residues. The CDR3 region has the DNA TGCAGTGCTAGTGCGAGCGGGAGTAAAACCGGGGAGCTGTTTTTT. Residues: CSASASGSKTGELFF.

This clonotype was detected only a few times. This sequence joins TRBV20-1 and TRBJ2-7; D is unresolved. Germline CDR1 reads DFQATT; CDR2 reads SNEGSKA (reference sequence). CDR3 length: 13 amino acids. With 0 bases removed from V and 2 bases from J, the gap between germline ends came to 8 bases. The CDR3 region has the DNA TGCAGTGCTAGAGACCCTCGGGCCTACGAGCAGTACTTC. Translation gives CSARDPRAYEQYF.

The rearrangement joins TRBV28 to TRBJ2-3, with D tentatively TRBD1 (5 bases). The V gene lost 6 bases and the J gene lost 7 bases, with 8 bases spanning the gap. The germline V gene has CDR1 MDHEN and CDR2 SYDVKM. The CDR3 is made up of 11 amino acids. CDR3 protein: CASSDRYTQYF. The CDR3 nucleotides read TGTGCCAGCAGCGACAGATATACGCAGTATTTT.

The chain is built from TRBV3-1 and TRBJ1-2; TRBD1 aligns across 9 bases. V lost 5 bases, J lost 6 bases, and 10 bases stayed unmatched. This CDR3 contains 15 residues. Germline V gene data show CDR1 as LGHDT and CDR2 as YNNKEL (reference sequence). CDR3: CASSSARDRVDGYTF. In DNA form, the CDR3 reads TGTGCCAGCAGCTCGGCCCGGGACAGGGTGGATGGCTACACCTTC.

The chain carries TRBV11-2 and TRBJ1-3, with D hard to call. Trimming stripped 8 bases from V and 5 bases from J, with 10 bases between. The length of the CDR3 is 12 residues. Germline V gives CDR1 SGHAT, CDR2 FQNNGV. CDR3 DNA: TGTGCCAGCGCTAAATGGCGAAACACCATATATTTT. Encoded protein: CASAKWRNTIYF.

This chain connects TRBV7-9 to TRBJ1-2; D call uncertain. The CDR3 spans 18 residues. V gave up 5 bases and J gave up 3 bases, with 25 bases separating them. Germline CDR1 reads SEHNR; CDR2 reads FQNEAQ (reference sequence). The CDR3 is CASSHHRTQYEADYGYTF. As DNA, the CDR3 is TGTGCCAGCAGCCACCACCGAACGCAGTATGAGGCTGACTATGGCTACACCTTC.

This clonotype was seen more than once but under ten times. V is TRBV7-9 and J is TRBJ1-1, with TRBD1 identical over 7 bases. The V gene's germline CDR1 is SEHNR and CDR2 FQNEAQ (reference sequence). Trimming took 5 bases from V and 11 from J; bases not matched to a gene: 11. There are 13 residues in the CDR3. Here the CDR3 reads CASSRGGQAGAFF. CDR3 coding DNA: TGTGCCAGCAGCCGAGGTGGACAGGCGGGGGCTTTCTTT.

This clonotype was seen a handful of times. CDR3 nucleotide sequence: TGCAGTGCTACTTCTCGACAGGCGAACACCGGGGAGCTGTTTTTT. Translated, it gives CSATSRQANTGELFF. The J gene is TRBJ2-2, the V gene TRBV20-1; the D gene is possibly TRBD1 (6 bases). The CDR3 runs to 15 residues. The ends were cut back, 4 bases at V and 0 bases at J, with 12 bases in the middle. Looked up from germline, CDR1 is DFQATT and CDR2 is SNEGSKA (reference sequence).

This clonotype was recorded at least ten times. The chain couples TRBV30 to TRBJ1-1; D call uncertain. The CDR3 extends over 14 amino acids. Between the trimmed V and J ends, which lost 4 bases and 5 bases, there was a span of 17 bases. Germline assignment: CDR1 GTSNPN and CDR2 SVGIG (reference sequence). In DNA form, the CDR3 reads TGTGCCTGGACTACCGCTGGTGGGTTTACTGAAGCTTTCTTT. Encoded protein: CAWTTAGGFTEAFF.

The chain combines TRBV7-2 with TRBJ2-3; 7 nucleotides line up with TRBD2. The V gene's germline CDR1 is SGHTA and CDR2 FQGNSA. The CDR3 consists of 17 residues. V trimming: 0 bases; J trimming: 0 bases; junction bases outside the gene matches: 6. The CDR3 DNA follows: TGTGCCAGCAGCTTAGCTGGGCGGGGGACTAGCACAGATACGCAGTATTTT. As protein: CASSLAGRGTSTDTQYF.

This clonotype was detected ten times or more. V and J are TRBV20-1 and TRBJ1-1; 8 nucleotides match TRBD1. This CDR3 is 19 amino acids long. Germline lookup yields CDR1 DFQATT and CDR2 SNEGSKA (reference sequence). J gave up 3 bases and V 7 bases, and 25 bases lay outside the gene matches. The CDR3 nucleotides read TGCAGTGTCCTCACCACCCCGGGACAGGTCGTTCGGACTTACACTGAAGCTTTCTTT. Its protein is CSVLTTPGQVVRTYTEAFF.

The chain couples TRBV29-1 to TRBJ1-1; possibly TRBD1 for D (5 bases). The CDR3 is 12 residues long. Germline CDR1 reads SQVTM; CDR2 reads ANQGSEA. Trimming took 6 bases from V and 8 from J, leaving 16 bases between them. The CDR3 region is CSVGETNVEAFF. In DNA, the CDR3 is TGCAGCGTAGGGGAAACCAACGTCGAAGCTTTCTTT.

This clonotype has just a few counts. The rearrangement joins TRBV9 to TRBJ2-3, with D possibly TRBD1 on 5 matching bases. The CDR3 spans 17 residues. The V gene lost 6 bases and the J gene lost 2 bases, with 22 bases spanning the gap. Germline CDR1 and CDR2: SGDLS and YYNGEE. CDR3 protein: CASTFAWGRRLTDTQYF. In nucleotides, the CDR3 is TGTGCCAGCACCTTCGCATGGGGCAGACGCCTCACAGATACGCAGTATTTT.

V usage is TRBV9 and J usage is TRBJ2-3; weak D call: TRBD2 (5 bases). From germline, CDR1 is SGDLS and CDR2 YYNGEE. Trimming took off 0 bases at V and 6 bases at J, with 14 bases between the two ends. The CDR3 is 15 residues long. The CDR3, as DNA: TGTGCCAGCAGCGTAGCAGCGGAGAAGCGGGATACGCAGTATTTT. This gives the protein CASSVAAEKRDTQYF.

V and J are TRBV30 and TRBJ1-1, with a weak D call TRBD1 (5 bases). V was shortened by 4 bases and J by 5 bases, with 14 bases between the two germline ends. Germline CDR1 is GTSNPN and CDR2 is SVGIG (reference sequence). The CDR3 spans 13 residues. CDR3 residues: CAWTRDPGTEAFF. The CDR3 nucleotides are TGTGCCTGGACCCGGGACCCGGGTACTGAAGCTTTCTTT.

This clonotype was seen many times. V usage is TRBV12-3 or TRBV12-4 and J usage is TRBJ1-1, with D hard to call. This CDR3 spans 14 amino acids. V lost 8 bases and J lost 2, with 15 bases in between. DNA for the CDR3: TGTGCCAGCGAATCCCAAGGCATCAACACTGAAGCTTTCTTT. This gives the protein CASESQGINTEAFF.

The sample holds many counts of this clonotype. V and J are TRBV3-1 and TRBJ2-1; D remains unclear. Germline-derived CDR1 and CDR2 are LGHDT and YNNKEL (reference sequence). The CDR3 loop spans 15 amino acids. Deletions cut 0 bases from V and 5 bases from J, with 11 bases between. The CDR3 spells CASSQDAAINNEQFF. The CDR3 DNA follows: TGTGCCAGCAGCCAAGATGCGGCTATCAACAATGAGCAGTTCTTC.

The chain is built from TRBV27 and TRBJ1-1; perhaps TRBD1 as D (6 bases). The V end lost 6 bases, the J end lost 7 bases, and 21 bases lay between the germline ends. Germline V gives CDR1 MNHEY, CDR2 SMNVEV (reference sequence). The CDR3 contains 15 residues. The CDR3 loop reads CASRSGQGKFSEAFF. The DNA for the CDR3 is TGTGCCAGCAGGTCCGGGCAGGGGAAGTTCAGTGAAGCTTTCTTT.

The chain carries TRBV16 and TRBJ2-1; 9 bases are a match to TRBD2. Germline V CDR1 and CDR2: KGHSY, FQNENV. Losses at the gene ends were 4 bases for V and 0 bases for J; bases not matched to a gene: 7. The CDR3 spans 17 residues. CDR3 sequence: CASSPRTSVLSYNEQFF. CDR3 DNA: TGTGCCAGCAGCCCTCGGACTAGCGTGCTCTCCTACAATGAGCAGTTCTTC.

This clonotype has only one observation. The V gene is TRBV29-1, the J gene TRBJ2-7; D is uncertain. Near its end, the DNA agrees better with TRBJ2-1, so the J call may be wrong. This CDR3 is 12 amino acids long. In germline, CDR1 is SQVTM, CDR2 ANQGSEA. This CDR3 is CSVDVGSYEQFF. In DNA form, the CDR3 reads TGCAGCGTTGACGTTGGCTCCTACGAGCAGTTCTTC.

The chain's CDR3 is CASSVGGPANYGYTF. The CDR3, as DNA: TGTGCCAGCAGCGTAGGAGGGCCAGCCAACTATGGCTACACCTTC. This chain joins TRBV9 and TRBJ1-2; no reliable D call. V lost 0 bases to trimming and J lost 2 bases, with 11 bases between them. CDR3 length equals 15 residues. Germline values: CDR1 SGDLS, CDR2 YYNGEE.

The chain recombines TRBV29-1 with TRBJ2-3; TRBD2 matches at 10 bases. With 4 bases clipped from V and 2 bases from J, the junction kept 3 bases outside the gene matches. CDR1 is SQVTM, CDR2 ANQGSEA, per germline. The CDR3 is 14 amino acids. CDR3 DNA sequence: TGCAGCGTTGGGAGCGGGAGGGCCACAGATACGCAGTATTTT. It yields the protein CSVGSGRATDTQYF.

The rearrangement joins TRBV5-1 to TRBJ1-1; tentatively, D is TRBD1 (6 bases). The germline CDR1 and CDR2 sequences are SGHRS and YFSETQ. This CDR3 is 13 amino acids long. V lost 4 bases and J lost 4, with 11 bases in between. CDR3 sequence reads: CASSHGGGTEAFF. CDR3 DNA sequence: TGCGCCAGCAGCCACGGGGGCGGCACTGAAGCTTTCTTT.

Worth noting for this clonotype: A far more abundant clone sits one base away, making this likely a read error. Without the conserved terminal phenylalanine or tryptophan, this CDR3 likely stems from a read error. The chain carries TRBV11-2 and TRBJ1-1; a weak D match, TRBD1 (5 bases). Germline CDR1 is SGHAT and CDR2 is FQNNGV. Deletions cut 6 bases from V and 1 base from J, with 9 bases between. This CDR3 region has 13 residues. CDR3 sequence: CASSPGRNTEAFL. The CDR3 DNA is TGTGCCAGCAGTCCAGGGAGGAACACTGAAGCTTTCCTT.

The rearrangement uses TRBV29-1 and TRBJ1-2; no clear D gene. The CDR3 length is 11 residues. CDR1 is SQVTM and CDR2 is ANQGSEA in the germline V gene. The germline V and J ends were trimmed by 8 bases and 4 bases, with 11 bases remaining between them. CDR3 DNA: TGCAGCCTTGCGTCGCCCTATGGCTACACCTTC. As protein: CSLASPYGYTF. The whole variable domain, remainder taken from reference TRBV29-1 and TRBJ1-2, is SAVISQKPSRDICQRGTSLTIQCQVDSQVTMMFWYRQQPGQSLTLIATANQGSEATYESGFVIDKFPISRPNLTFSTLTVSNMSPEDSSIYLCSLASPYGYTFGSGTRLTVV.